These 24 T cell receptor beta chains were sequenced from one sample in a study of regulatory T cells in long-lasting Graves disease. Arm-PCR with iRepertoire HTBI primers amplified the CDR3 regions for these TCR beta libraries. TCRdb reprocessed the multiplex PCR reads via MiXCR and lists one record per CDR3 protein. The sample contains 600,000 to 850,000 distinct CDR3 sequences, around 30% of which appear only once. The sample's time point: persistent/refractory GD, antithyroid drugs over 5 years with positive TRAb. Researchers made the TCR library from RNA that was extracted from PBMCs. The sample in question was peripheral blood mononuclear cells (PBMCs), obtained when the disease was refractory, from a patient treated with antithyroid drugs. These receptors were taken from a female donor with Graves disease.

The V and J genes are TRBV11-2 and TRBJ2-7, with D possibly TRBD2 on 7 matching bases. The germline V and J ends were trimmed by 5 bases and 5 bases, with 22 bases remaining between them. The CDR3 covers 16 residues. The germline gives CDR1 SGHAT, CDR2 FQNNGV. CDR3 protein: CASSRRTGGGGDEQYF. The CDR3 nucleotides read TGTGCCAGCAGCCGAAGGACGGGGGGCGGTGGGGACGAGCAGTACTTC.

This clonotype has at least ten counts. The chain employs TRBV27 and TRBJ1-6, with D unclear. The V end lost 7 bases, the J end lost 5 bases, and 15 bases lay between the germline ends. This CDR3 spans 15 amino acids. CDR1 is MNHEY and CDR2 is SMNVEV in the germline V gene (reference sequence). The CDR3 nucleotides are TGTGCCAGCACGATCGCCGGGGTGAATAATTCACCCCTCCACTTT. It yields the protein CASTIAGVNNSPLHF.

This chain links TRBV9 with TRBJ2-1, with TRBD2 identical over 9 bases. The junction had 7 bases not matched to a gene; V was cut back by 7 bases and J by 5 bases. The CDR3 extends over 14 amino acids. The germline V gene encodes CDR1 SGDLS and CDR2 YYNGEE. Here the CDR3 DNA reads TGTGCCAGCGAAGGGCTAGCGGGGCACAATGAGCAGTTCTTC. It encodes CASEGLAGHNEQFF.

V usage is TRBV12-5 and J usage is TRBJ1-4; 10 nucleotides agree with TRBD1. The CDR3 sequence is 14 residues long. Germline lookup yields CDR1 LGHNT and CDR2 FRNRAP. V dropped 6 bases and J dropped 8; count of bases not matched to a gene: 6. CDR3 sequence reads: CASGTTGGREKLFF. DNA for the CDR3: TGTGCTAGTGGCACGACAGGGGGCAGGGAAAAACTGTTTTTT.

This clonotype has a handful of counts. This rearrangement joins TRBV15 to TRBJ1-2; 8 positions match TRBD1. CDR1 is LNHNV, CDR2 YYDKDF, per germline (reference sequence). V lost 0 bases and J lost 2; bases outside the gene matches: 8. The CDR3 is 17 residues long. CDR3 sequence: CATSRDLGQDPNYGYTF. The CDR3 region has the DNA TGTGCCACCAGCAGAGATTTGGGACAGGACCCAAACTATGGCTACACCTTC.

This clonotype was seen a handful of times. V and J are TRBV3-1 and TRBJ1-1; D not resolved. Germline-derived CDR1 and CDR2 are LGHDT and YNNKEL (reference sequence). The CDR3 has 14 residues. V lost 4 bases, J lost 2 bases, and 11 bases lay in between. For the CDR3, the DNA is TGTGCCAGCAGCCCGAGACGGATTAACACTGAAGCTTTCTTT. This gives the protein CASSPRRINTEAFF.

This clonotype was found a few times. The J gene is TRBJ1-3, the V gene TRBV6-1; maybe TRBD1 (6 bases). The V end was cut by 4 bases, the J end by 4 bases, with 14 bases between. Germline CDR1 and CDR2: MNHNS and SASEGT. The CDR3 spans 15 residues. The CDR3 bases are TGTGCCAGCAGTGTCGGACAGTATTCAGGAAACACCATATATTTT. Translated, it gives CASSVGQYSGNTIYF.

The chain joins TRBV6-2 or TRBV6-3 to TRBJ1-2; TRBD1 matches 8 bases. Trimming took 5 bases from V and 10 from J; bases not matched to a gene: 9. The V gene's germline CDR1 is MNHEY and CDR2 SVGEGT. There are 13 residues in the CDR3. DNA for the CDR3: TGTGCCAGCAGTGACCGGACAGGGATCGTCTACACCTTC. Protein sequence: CASSDRTGIVYTF.

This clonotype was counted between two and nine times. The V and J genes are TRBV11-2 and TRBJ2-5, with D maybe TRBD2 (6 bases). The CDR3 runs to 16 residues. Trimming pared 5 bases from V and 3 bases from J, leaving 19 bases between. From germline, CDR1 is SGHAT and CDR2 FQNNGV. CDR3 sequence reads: CASSPHGGLKEETQYF. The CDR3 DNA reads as TGTGCCAGCAGCCCCCACGGAGGGCTGAAAGAAGAGACCCAGTACTTC.

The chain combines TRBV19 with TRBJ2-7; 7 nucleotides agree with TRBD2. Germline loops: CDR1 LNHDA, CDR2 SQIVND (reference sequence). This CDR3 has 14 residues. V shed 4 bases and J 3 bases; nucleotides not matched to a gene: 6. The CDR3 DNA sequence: TGTGCCAGTAGTAGTGGCGGGGGAATCTACGAGCAGTACTTC. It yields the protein CASSSGGGIYEQYF.

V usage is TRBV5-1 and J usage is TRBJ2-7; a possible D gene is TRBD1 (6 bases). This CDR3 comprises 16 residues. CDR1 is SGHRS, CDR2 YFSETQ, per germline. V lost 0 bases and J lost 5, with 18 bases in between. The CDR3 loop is CASSLGNRAPGDEQYF. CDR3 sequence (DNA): TGCGCCAGCAGCTTGGGGAACAGGGCCCCTGGCGACGAGCAGTACTTC.

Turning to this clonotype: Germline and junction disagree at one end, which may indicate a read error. The CDR3 nucleotides read TGTGCCAGGAGCTTACACACAGGGGGCGGGGGTGAAAAACTGTTTTTT. Amino acids: CARSLHTGGGGEKLFF. The genes are TRBV7-8 and TRBJ1-4, with 9 bases lining up with TRBD1. Germline assignment: CDR1 SGHVS and CDR2 FQNEAQ. The CDR3 covers 16 residues.

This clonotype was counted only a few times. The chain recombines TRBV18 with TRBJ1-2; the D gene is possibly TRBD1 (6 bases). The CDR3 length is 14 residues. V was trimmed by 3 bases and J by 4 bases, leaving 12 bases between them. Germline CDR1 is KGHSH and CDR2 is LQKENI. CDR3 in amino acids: CASSPDRNTYGYTF. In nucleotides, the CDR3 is TGTGCCAGCTCACCCGACAGGAATACCTATGGCTACACCTTC.

Here the CDR3 DNA reads TGTGCCAGCAGTGACAGGGGAGGGAACGACGAGCAGTACTTC. Translating it yields CASSDRGGNDEQYF. The chain links TRBV6-1 to TRBJ2-7; a possible D gene is TRBD2 (7 bases). Germline V gene lookup returns CDR1 MNHNS and CDR2 SASEGT. Trimming removed 3 bases from V and 5 bases from J, with 14 bases in between. The CDR3 is made up of 14 amino acids.

CDR3 coding DNA: TGTGCCAGCAGTCCGACATCACCGGGACAATACAATGAGCAGTTCTTC. As protein: CASSPTSPGQYNEQFF. The V call is TRBV28, the J call TRBJ2-1; D possibly corresponds to TRBD1 (6 bases). CDR3 length equals 16 residues. Germline CDR1 MDHEN, CDR2 SYDVKM. Trimming removed 5 bases from V and 4 bases from J, with 18 bases in between. The full variable domain, rest sourced from reference TRBV28 and TRBJ2-1, is DVKVTQSSRYLVKRTGEKVFLECVQDMDHENMFWYRQDPGLGLRLIYFSYDVKMKEKGDIPEGYSVSREKKERFSLILESASTNQTSMYLCASSPTSPGQYNEQFFGPGTRLTVL.

The CDR3 bases are TGTGCCAGCAGCGCAAGACCGGAGAGGGACACCTATGGCTACACCTTC. Its protein product is CASSARPERDTYGYTF. The chain employs TRBV9 and TRBJ1-2, with D possibly being TRBD1 (6 bases). CDR3 size: 16 residues. The germline V gene encodes CDR1 SGDLS and CDR2 YYNGEE. V was clipped by 3 bases and J by 4 bases, with 19 bases between them.

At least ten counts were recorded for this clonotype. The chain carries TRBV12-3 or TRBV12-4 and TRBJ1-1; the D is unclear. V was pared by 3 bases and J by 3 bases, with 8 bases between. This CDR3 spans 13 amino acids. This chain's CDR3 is CASSLRVDTEAFF. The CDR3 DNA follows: TGTGCCAGCAGTTTGAGGGTAGACACTGAAGCTTTCTTT.

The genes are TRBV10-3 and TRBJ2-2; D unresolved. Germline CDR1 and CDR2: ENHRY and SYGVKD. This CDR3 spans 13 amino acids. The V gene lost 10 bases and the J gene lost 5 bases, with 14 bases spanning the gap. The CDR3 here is CATRVGVTGELFF. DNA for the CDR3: TGTGCCACCCGGGTTGGCGTAACCGGGGAGCTGTTTTTT.

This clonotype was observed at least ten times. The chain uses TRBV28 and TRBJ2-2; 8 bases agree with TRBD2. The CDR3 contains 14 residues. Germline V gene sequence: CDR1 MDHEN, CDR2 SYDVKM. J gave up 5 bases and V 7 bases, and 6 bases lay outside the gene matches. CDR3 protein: CASTRGGRTGELFF. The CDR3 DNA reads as TGTGCCAGCACCCGGGGGGGACGGACCGGGGAGCTGTTTTTT.

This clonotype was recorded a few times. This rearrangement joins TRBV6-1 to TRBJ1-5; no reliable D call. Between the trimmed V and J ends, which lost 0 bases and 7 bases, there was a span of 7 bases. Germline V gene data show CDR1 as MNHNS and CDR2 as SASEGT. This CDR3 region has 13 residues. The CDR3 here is CASSEAPGQPQHF. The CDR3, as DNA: TGTGCCAGCAGTGAAGCCCCAGGACAGCCCCAGCATTTT.

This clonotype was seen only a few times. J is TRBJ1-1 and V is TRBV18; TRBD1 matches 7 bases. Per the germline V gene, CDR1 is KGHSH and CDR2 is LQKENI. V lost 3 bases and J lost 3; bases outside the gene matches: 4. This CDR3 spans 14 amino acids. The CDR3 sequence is CASSPNRGYTEAFF. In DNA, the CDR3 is TGTGCCAGCTCACCTAACAGGGGATACACTGAAGCTTTCTTT.

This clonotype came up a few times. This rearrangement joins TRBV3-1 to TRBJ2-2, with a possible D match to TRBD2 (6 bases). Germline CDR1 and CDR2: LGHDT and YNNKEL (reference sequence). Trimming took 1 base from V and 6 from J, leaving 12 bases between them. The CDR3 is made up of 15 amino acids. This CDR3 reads CASSQVPGVPGELFF. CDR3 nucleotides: TGTGCCAGCAGCCAAGTTCCGGGAGTCCCCGGGGAGCTGTTTTTT.

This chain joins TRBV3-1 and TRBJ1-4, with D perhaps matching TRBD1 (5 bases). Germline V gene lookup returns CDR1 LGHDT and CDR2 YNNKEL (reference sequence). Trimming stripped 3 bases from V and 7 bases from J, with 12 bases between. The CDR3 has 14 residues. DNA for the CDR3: TGTGCCAGCAGCCACCAGGGTCGGGGTGAAAAACTGTTTTTT. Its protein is CASSHQGRGEKLFF.

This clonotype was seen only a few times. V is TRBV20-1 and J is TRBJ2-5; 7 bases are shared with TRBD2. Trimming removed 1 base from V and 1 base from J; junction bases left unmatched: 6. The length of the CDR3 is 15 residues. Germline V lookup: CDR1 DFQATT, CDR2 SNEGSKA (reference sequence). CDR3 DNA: TGCAGTGCTAGAGGGGCTAGCGGCCTCCAAGAGACCCAGTACTTC. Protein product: CSARGASGLQETQYF.